One sample yielded the 32 T cell receptor beta chains listed below, sequenced in a study of naive and memory T cell subsets. Whole blood, roughly 2.4 ml, came from adult healthy volunteers. Alpha and beta constant region primers primed reverse transcription for blood and skin samples. MiXCR, run by TCRdb on the 5' RACE reads, gives a single entry per CDR3 protein. The table includes approximately 24,000 distinct CDR3 sequences, 20% to 25% detected once. The origin of the receptors is a female donor in good health.

By sample fraction, this clonotype is medium-sized. CDR3 sequence: CAWSDDRHEQYF. CDR3 DNA: TGTGCCTGGAGTGACGACAGGCACGAGCAGTACTTC. The chain recombines TRBV30 with TRBJ2-7; D might be TRBD1 (6 bases). V shed 1 base and J shed 5 bases, with 9 bases lying between them. CDR3 length: 12 residues. Germline V CDR1 and CDR2: GTSNPN, SVGIG (reference sequence).

The genes are TRBV20-1 and TRBJ2-3, with TRBD2 identical over 11 bases. Germline V gene data show CDR1 as DFQATT and CDR2 as SNEGSKA (reference sequence). The CDR3 sequence is 13 residues long. Losses at the gene ends were 6 bases for V and 9 bases for J; bases not matched to a gene: 8. DNA of the CDR3: TGCAGTGCGGTAGCGGGGGGGCCACAGACGCAGTATTTT. This encodes CSAVAGGPQTQYF.

This clonotype was recorded a few times. The V call is TRBV6-1, the J call TRBJ1-6; 12 positions match TRBD1. CDR1 is MNHNS and CDR2 is SASEGT in the germline V gene. This CDR3 region has 13 residues. With 10 bases clipped from V and 9 bases from J, the junction kept 4 bases outside the gene matches. The CDR3 nucleotides are TGTGCCACCCCGGGACAGGGGGCTTCACCCCTCCACTTT. This translates into CATPGQGASPLHF.

The V call is TRBV20-1, the J call TRBJ2-1; 9 bases align to TRBD2. This CDR3 contains 15 residues. Germline V gene lookup returns CDR1 DFQATT and CDR2 SNEGSKA (reference sequence). V gave up 4 bases and J gave up 0 bases; unmatched junction bases: 4. CDR3 protein: CSAIGGGGSYNEQFF. CDR3 coding DNA: TGCAGTGCTATTGGCGGGGGGGGCTCCTACAATGAGCAGTTCTTC.

The V and J genes are TRBV10-3 and TRBJ2-1; D is unclear. Trimming left V 0 bases short and J 6 bases short, with 18 bases between. The CDR3 sequence is 17 residues long. Germline V gene sequence: CDR1 ENHRY, CDR2 SYGVKD. The CDR3 sequence is CAISESAEASVVNEQFF. Here the CDR3 DNA reads TGTGCCATCAGTGAGTCGGCCGAAGCTTCCGTGGTCAATGAGCAGTTCTTC.

This clonotype was seen repeatedly, ten times or more. V and J are TRBV20-1 and TRBJ2-3; 7 bases are a match to TRBD1. The CDR3 length is 13 residues. Germline V gene data show CDR1 as DFQATT and CDR2 as SNEGSKA (reference sequence). V shed 3 bases and J 6 bases; nucleotides not matched to a gene: 6. CDR3 in DNA: TGCAGTGCTAGGTCGACAGGGATCGATACGCAGTATTTT. It specifies CSARSTGIDTQYF.

The chain has TRBV7-2 and TRBJ2-1, with D hard to call. Trimming removed 8 bases from V and 3 bases from J, with 14 bases in between. From germline, CDR1 is SGHTA and CDR2 FQGNSA. The CDR3 sequence is 14 residues long. CDR3 protein: CASGSRHGYNEQFF. CDR3 nucleotides: TGTGCCAGCGGATCCCGGCACGGCTACAATGAGCAGTTCTTC.

This chain links TRBV7-8 with TRBJ2-2; D may be TRBD2 (6 bases). The CDR3 extends over 14 amino acids. V lost 2 bases and J lost 3, with 7 bases in between. Germline values: CDR1 SGHVS, CDR2 FQNEAQ. The CDR3 DNA reads TGTGCCAGCAGCTTAAGGGACTACACCGGGGAGCTGTTTTTT. Its translation is CASSLRDYTGELFF.

This clonotype came up many times. The chain couples TRBV5-6 to TRBJ1-5, with D tentatively TRBD1 (5 bases). The germline V gene encodes CDR1 SGHDT and CDR2 YYEEEE. There are 14 residues in the CDR3. V lost 3 bases and J 3 bases, leaving 10 bases between the germline ends. The CDR3 loop reads CASSSGRINQPQHF. CDR3 nucleotides: TGTGCCAGCAGCTCGGGACGGATCAATCAGCCCCAGCATTTT.

As DNA, the CDR3 is TGCGCCAGCAGCTTGGAGGGCCATGAGCAGTTCTTC. Translation: CASSLEGHEQFF. The chain carries TRBV5-1 and TRBJ2-1; no firm D call. CDR1 is SGHRS and CDR2 is YFSETQ in the germline V gene. CDR3 length: 12 residues. Between the trimmed V and J ends, which lost 0 bases and 8 bases, there was a span of 6 bases.

The rearrangement links TRBV7-2 to TRBJ2-2, with TRBD1 identical over 7 bases. This CDR3 has 21 residues. Germline CDR1 is SGHTA and CDR2 is FQGNSA. The CDR3 is CARAIASGTASVTRNTGELFF. The CDR3 DNA reads TGTGCTCGAGCAATCGCTTCGGGGACAGCCTCCGTTACGAGAAACACCGGGGAGCTGTTTTTT.

There are many counts of this clonotype. The V gene is TRBV29-1, the J gene TRBJ2-1, with D perhaps TRBD1 or TRBD2 (5 bases each). Germline loops: CDR1 SQVTM, CDR2 ANQGSEA. V was shortened by 5 bases and J by 7 bases, with 18 bases between the two germline ends. The CDR3 contains 14 residues. The CDR3, as DNA: TGCAGCGTTTGGGGACGACGATCGGGGAATGAGCAGTTCTTC. As protein: CSVWGRRSGNEQFF.

This clonotype was found many times. The gene calls are TRBV10-1 and TRBJ2-1; 12 bases line up with TRBD2. After removal of 3 bases from V and 5 bases from J, the junction contained 5 bases not matched to a gene. Germline values: CDR1 WNHNN, CDR2 SYGVQD (reference sequence). This CDR3 spans 16 amino acids. The CDR3 bases are TGCGCCAGCAGTGACCCGACTAGCGGGAGAGACAATGAGCAGTTCTTC. Translation: CASSDPTSGRDNEQFF.

This clonotype showed up many times. The chain uses TRBV29-1 and TRBJ1-1, with D unresolved. The CDR3 length is 13 residues. Germline CDR1 and CDR2: SQVTM and ANQGSEA. V was pared by 2 bases and J by 0 bases, with 7 bases between. This CDR3 is CSVEYMLNTEAFF. The CDR3 nucleotides are TGCAGCGTTGAATACATGCTGAACACTGAAGCTTTCTTT. Variable domain in full (rest from reference TRBV29-1 and TRBJ1-1): SAVISQKPSRDICQRGTSLTIQCQVDSQVTMMFWYRQQPGQSLTLIATANQGSEATYESGFVIDKFPISRPNLTFSTLTVSNMSPEDSSIYLCSVEYMLNTEAFFGQGTRLTVV.

This clonotype was picked up many times. This chain uses TRBV2 with TRBJ2-5; possible D gene TRBD1, 6 bases. Germline-derived CDR1 and CDR2 are SNHLY and FYNNEI. The CDR3 consists of 12 residues. Trimming removed 7 bases from V and 7 bases from J, with 13 bases in between. The CDR3 sequence is CASTGQFGTQYF. The CDR3 DNA reads TGTGCCAGCACCGGACAGTTCGGGACCCAGTACTTC.

The chain carries TRBV10-1 and TRBJ1-1; D not resolved. The CDR3 runs 14 residues. V was shortened by 2 bases and J by 1 base, with 8 bases between the two germline ends. Germline CDR1 reads WNHNN; CDR2 reads SYGVQD (reference sequence). The CDR3: CASSELPRNTEAFF. The CDR3 nucleotides read TGCGCCAGCAGTGAGCTCCCCCGGAACACTGAAGCTTTCTTT.

In this sample, this clonotype turned up a few times. This rearrangement joins TRBV20-1 to TRBJ1-5; TRBD1 aligns across 7 bases. V gave up 1 base and J gave up 5 bases; unmatched junction bases: 5. Germline loops: CDR1 DFQATT, CDR2 SNEGSKA (reference sequence). The CDR3 has 14 amino acids. The CDR3 loop reads CSARVDREHQPQHF. CDR3 bases: TGCAGTGCTAGAGTAGACAGGGAACATCAGCCCCAGCATTTT.

With respect to this clonotype: One end of the junction is discordant with germline, which a read error may explain. This sequence joins TRBV20-1 and TRBJ1-2; D not certain. The CDR3 is made up of 12 amino acids. Germline CDR1 and CDR2: DFQATT and SNEGSKA (reference sequence). The CDR3 bases are TGCAGTGCTAGAGATCCCAACTCTGGCTACACCTTC. Amino acid sequence: CSARDPNSGYTF.

In this sample, this clonotype turned up many times. The chain couples TRBV29-1 to TRBJ2-5; no reliable D call. Trimming stripped 8 bases from V and 5 bases from J, with 12 bases between. Germline V gene data show CDR1 as SQVTM and CDR2 as ANQGSEA. The CDR3 runs to 11 residues. The CDR3 loop is CSPSPVETQYF. The DNA for the CDR3 is TGCAGCCCCTCCCCAGTGGAGACCCAGTACTTC.

This clonotype is judged medium-sized. The chain recombines TRBV7-6 with TRBJ2-7; TRBD1 matches 8 bases. Germline CDR1 SGHVS, CDR2 FNYEAQ. This CDR3 spans 13 amino acids. Trimming cost V 4 bases and J 9 bases; bases outside gene matches: 8. The CDR3 DNA reads TGTGCCAGCAGCTCGGACAGGGAAGCTAGGCAGTACTTC. This sequence encodes CASSSDREARQYF. Filled out from reference TRBV7-6 and TRBJ2-7, the complete variable domain reads GAGVSQSPRYKVTKRGQDVALRCDPISGHVSLYWYRQALGQGPEFLTYFNYEAQQDKSGLPNDRFSAERPEGSISTLTIQRTEQRDSAMYRCASSSDREARQYFGPGTRLTVT.

This clonotype was counted many times. The V gene is TRBV5-1, the J gene TRBJ2-6; D gene uncertain. CDR3 length: 14 amino acids. The germline V and J ends were trimmed by 5 bases and 4 bases, with 10 bases remaining between them. Germline-derived CDR1 and CDR2 are SGHRS and YFSETQ. The CDR3 spells CASSNRYGANVLTF. The CDR3 DNA reads as TGCGCCAGCAGTAATCGCTACGGGGCCAACGTCCTGACTTTC.

The chain recombines TRBV10-1 with TRBJ2-1; 12 bases fit TRBD2. In germline, CDR1 is WNHNN, CDR2 SYGVQD (reference sequence). This CDR3 contains 20 residues. The V and J ends lost 4 bases and 0 bases, in that order; junction bases with no gene match: 13. CDR3 protein: CASSGVSSGRASSSYNEQFF. CDR3 DNA sequence: TGCGCCAGCAGTGGGGTTTCTAGCGGGAGGGCCTCGAGCTCCTACAATGAGCAGTTCTTC.

This clonotype was seen many times. Mismatch with germline at one junction end may stem from a read error. The chain recombines TRBV6-5 with TRBJ1-2, with TRBD1 identical over 9 bases. Germline CDR1 is MNHEY and CDR2 is SVGAGI. The length of the CDR3 is 13 residues. The CDR3 DNA sequence: TGTGCCAGCAGTTATTCCGGGACAGGGACCAACGCCTTC. Translated: CASSYSGTGTNAF.

By proportion, this clonotype is medium-sized. The V and J genes are TRBV7-9 and TRBJ1-5; D possibly corresponds to TRBD1 (5 bases). Trimming left V 0 bases short and J 7 bases short, with 7 bases between. Germline V gives CDR1 SEHNR, CDR2 FQNEAQ (reference sequence). The CDR3 contains 13 residues. The CDR3 reads CASSLAGAQPQHF. The DNA of the CDR3 is TGTGCCAGCAGCTTAGCCGGGGCCCAGCCCCAGCATTTT.

The chain has TRBV20-1 and TRBJ2-4; TRBD2 might be the D (6 bases). The CDR3 runs to 15 residues. The germline V gene has CDR1 DFQATT and CDR2 SNEGSKA (reference sequence). Trimming removed 2 bases at V and 0 bases at J, with 11 bases between. In DNA form, the CDR3 reads TGCAGTGCTAGATCCGGGGGAGTAGCCAAAAACATTCAGTACTTC. It specifies CSARSGGVAKNIQYF.

This clonotype is termed medium-sized. This chain uses TRBV4-3 with TRBJ2-1; 8 bases fit TRBD2. V shed 2 bases and J 7 bases; nucleotides not matched to a gene: 4. CDR3 size: 14 residues. The germline V gene encodes CDR1 LGHNA and CDR2 YSLEER. CDR3 coding DNA: TGCGCCAGCAGCCAAAGCGGGGGAAATAATGAGCAGTTCTTC. Protein: CASSQSGGNNEQFF.

This clonotype qualifies as medium-sized. The gene calls are TRBV24-1 and TRBJ2-1; 12 positions agree with TRBD1. CDR1 KGHDR and CDR2 SFDVKD come from the germline V gene. CDR3 length: 15 amino acids. V was pared by 5 bases and J by 7 bases, with 5 bases of the junction left unmatched. CDR3 sequence: CATSGAGQGANEQFF. The CDR3 nucleotides are TGTGCCACCAGTGGGGCGGGACAGGGGGCAAATGAGCAGTTCTTC.

The chain employs TRBV20-1 and TRBJ2-1, with 9 nucleotides matching TRBD2. CDR3 length equals 17 residues. The V segment lost 0 bases and the J segment 8 bases; nucleotides outside the gene matches: 14. Germline V gene data show CDR1 as DFQATT and CDR2 as SNEGSKA (reference sequence). The CDR3 DNA sequence: TGCAGTGCTAGAGATCCTCGGGGGCGGGAGGGCCCCTATGAGCAGTTCTTC. Its translation: CSARDPRGREGPYEQFF.

This clonotype was seen many times. The chain links TRBV10-3 to TRBJ2-3; the D is unclear. Germline values: CDR1 ENHRY, CDR2 SYGVKD. The CDR3 length is 13 residues. Trimming removed 3 bases from V and 9 bases from J, with 13 bases in between. CDR3 DNA: TGTGCCATCAGTGAATCTCCGCCACCCACGCAGTATTTT. As protein: CAISESPPPTQYF.

V usage is TRBV7-2 and J usage is TRBJ2-1; D perhaps matches TRBD2 (5 bases). V lost 0 bases and J lost 9, with 9 bases in between. CDR1 and CDR2 from the germline V gene are SGHTA and FQGNSA. The CDR3 runs to 13 residues. The CDR3 loop reads CASSLALRGEQFF. The CDR3 nucleotides read TGTGCCAGCAGCTTAGCCCTCCGGGGTGAGCAGTTCTTC.

Judged by abundance, this clonotype is medium-sized. The V and J genes are TRBV7-9 and TRBJ2-7, with D possibly TRBD1 on 6 matching bases. Germline CDR1 reads SEHNR; CDR2 reads FQNEAQ (reference sequence). The V and J ends lost 5 bases and 2 bases respectively, with 25 bases between them. This CDR3 is built from 18 residues. CDR3 nucleotide sequence: TGTGCCAGCAGCGGACCGGACAGAGGACTCCTAAGTACCTACGAGCAGTACTTC. It specifies CASSGPDRGLLSTYEQYF.

In its sample, this clonotype was seen many times. The chain recombines TRBV10-3 with TRBJ2-2; D is possibly TRBD2 (5 bases). V was clipped by 7 bases and J by 4 bases, with 16 bases between them. CDR1 ENHRY and CDR2 SYGVKD come from the germline V gene. The CDR3 contains 15 residues. CDR3 DNA sequence: TGTGCCATCACTCCTACTGCGGGTGTCACCGGGGAGCTGTTTTTT. Encoded protein: CAITPTAGVTGELFF.